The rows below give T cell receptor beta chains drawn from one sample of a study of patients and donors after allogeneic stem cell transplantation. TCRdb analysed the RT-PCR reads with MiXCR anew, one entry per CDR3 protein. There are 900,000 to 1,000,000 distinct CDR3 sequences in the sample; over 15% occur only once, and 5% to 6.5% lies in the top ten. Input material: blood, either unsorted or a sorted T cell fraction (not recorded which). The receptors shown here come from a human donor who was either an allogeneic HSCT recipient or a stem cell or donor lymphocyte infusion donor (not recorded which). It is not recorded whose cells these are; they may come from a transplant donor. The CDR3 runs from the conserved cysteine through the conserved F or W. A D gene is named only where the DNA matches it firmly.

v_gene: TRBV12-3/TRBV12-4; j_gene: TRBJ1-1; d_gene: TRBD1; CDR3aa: CASSFSGGTEAFF
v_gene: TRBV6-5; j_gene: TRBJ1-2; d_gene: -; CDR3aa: CAIRRATGGYTF
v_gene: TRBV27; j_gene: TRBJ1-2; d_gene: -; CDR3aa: CASSTTDRSGGYTF
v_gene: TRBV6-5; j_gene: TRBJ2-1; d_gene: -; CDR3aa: CASSYRARAYNEQFF
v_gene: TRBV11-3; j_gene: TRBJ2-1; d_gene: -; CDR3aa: CASRNRGQSYNEQFF
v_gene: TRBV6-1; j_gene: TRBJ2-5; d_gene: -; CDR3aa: CASSTLKTKETQYF
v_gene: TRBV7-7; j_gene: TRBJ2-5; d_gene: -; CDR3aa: CASTTGLGETQYF
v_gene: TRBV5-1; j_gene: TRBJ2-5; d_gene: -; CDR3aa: CASSLAEAGIETQYF
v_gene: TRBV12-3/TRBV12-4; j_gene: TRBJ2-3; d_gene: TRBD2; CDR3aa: CASSRGTSGSADTQYF
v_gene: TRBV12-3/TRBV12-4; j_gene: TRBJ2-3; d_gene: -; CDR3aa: CASSLAGQGKTDTQYF
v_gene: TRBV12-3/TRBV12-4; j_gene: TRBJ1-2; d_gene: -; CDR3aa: CASSSGLEETF
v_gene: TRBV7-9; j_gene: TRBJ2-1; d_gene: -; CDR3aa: CASSPTSSSNEQFF
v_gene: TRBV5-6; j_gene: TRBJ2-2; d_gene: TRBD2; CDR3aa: CASSFRSLVLAALTGELFF
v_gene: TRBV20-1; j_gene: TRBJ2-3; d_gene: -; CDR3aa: CSARASISQYF
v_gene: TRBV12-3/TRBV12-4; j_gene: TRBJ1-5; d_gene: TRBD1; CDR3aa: CASSPNRDRRANQPQHF
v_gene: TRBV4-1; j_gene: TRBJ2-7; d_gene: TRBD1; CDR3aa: CASSPNLKQGAIDEQYF
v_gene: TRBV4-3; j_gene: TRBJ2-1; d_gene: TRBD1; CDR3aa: CASSRGGTGDEQFF
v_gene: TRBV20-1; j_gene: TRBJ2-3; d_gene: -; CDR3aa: CSANPGLDSTDTQYF
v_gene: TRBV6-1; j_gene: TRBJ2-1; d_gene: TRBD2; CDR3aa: CASSIYRLAEPNEQFF
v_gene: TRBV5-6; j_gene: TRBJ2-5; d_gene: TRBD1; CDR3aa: CASSYDGTALLETQYF